A selection of T cell receptor beta chains follows, all from one sample in a study of T cell responses to AZD1222 COVID-19 vaccine. Produced via immunoSEQ multiplex PCR; TCRdb's table is partial and in-frame only. The table has about 180,000 clones, around nine tenths seen once. The sequencing here drew on peripheral blood, taken on day 0 of AZD1222 vaccination. Every receptor here comes from an adult in good health. CDR3s include the opening cysteine and the closing phenylalanine or tryptophan. The order of the fields is V gene, J gene, CDR3 protein.

v_gene: TRBV7-2; j_gene: TRBJ1-2; CDR3aa: CASSLESQHYGYTF
v_gene: TRBV27; j_gene: TRBJ1-1; CDR3aa: CASGPQGNTEAFF
v_gene: TRBV9; j_gene: TRBJ1-2; CDR3aa: CASSVQGANYGYTF
v_gene: TRBV19; j_gene: TRBJ1-6; CDR3aa: CASSKGQYRSYNSPLHF
v_gene: TRBV5-5; j_gene: TRBJ1-1; CDR3aa: CASSLIPGQAEAFF
v_gene: TRBV7-9; j_gene: TRBJ1-5; CDR3aa: CASSLAVSNQPQHF
v_gene: TRBV6-5; j_gene: TRBJ1-5; CDR3aa: CASSYSGGGGNQPQHF
v_gene: TRBV4-3; j_gene: TRBJ2-3; CDR3aa: CASSQVAGSTDTQYF
v_gene: TRBV5-6; j_gene: TRBJ2-7; CDR3aa: CASSWRGQGFYEQYF
v_gene: TRBV13; j_gene: TRBJ2-7; CDR3aa: CASSTRSPLSYEQYF
v_gene: TRBV27; j_gene: TRBJ1-1; CDR3aa: CASSLQDRVSEAFF
v_gene: TRBV28; j_gene: TRBJ1-5; CDR3aa: CASSLVTGREYQPQHF
v_gene: TRBV25-1; j_gene: TRBJ1-2; CDR3aa: CASSLGTGGYTF
v_gene: TRBV5-4; j_gene: TRBJ2-3; CDR3aa: CASSLSAGGTDTQYF
v_gene: TRBV19; j_gene: TRBJ1-2; CDR3aa: CASSRSGTGGKGGYTF
v_gene: TRBV28; j_gene: TRBJ1-3; CDR3aa: CASSSPRGDTIYF
v_gene: TRBV5-1; j_gene: TRBJ1-1; CDR3aa: CASSLAGSWTEAFF
v_gene: TRBV6-6; j_gene: TRBJ2-1; CDR3aa: CASSPPGASYNEQFF
v_gene: TRBV9; j_gene: TRBJ1-1; CDR3aa: CASSPQVEAFF
v_gene: TRBV7-9; j_gene: TRBJ2-1; CDR3aa: CASSLARGAGDPSYNEQFF
v_gene: TRBV5-1; j_gene: TRBJ2-1; CDR3aa: CASSLVGSGGRNEQFF
v_gene: TRBV19; j_gene: TRBJ1-6; CDR3aa: CASTSSYNSPLHF
v_gene: TRBV5-6; j_gene: TRBJ2-7; CDR3aa: CASSFKSGRDEQYF
v_gene: TRBV4-3; j_gene: TRBJ2-7; CDR3aa: CASSQGGTEEDEQYF
v_gene: TRBV7-2; j_gene: TRBJ2-1; CDR3aa: CASSSPHSGGAYNEQFF
v_gene: TRBV2; j_gene: TRBJ2-5; CDR3aa: CASSDRTASGQTQYF
v_gene: TRBV10-1; j_gene: TRBJ1-5; CDR3aa: CASSECGMYSNQPQHF
v_gene: TRBV19; j_gene: TRBJ1-4; CDR3aa: CASSIGGTSDEKLFF
v_gene: TRBV7-9; j_gene: TRBJ1-3; CDR3aa: CASSGYRGTSGNTIYF
v_gene: TRBV6-6; j_gene: TRBJ1-1; CDR3aa: CASSPRRGINTEAFF
v_gene: TRBV18; j_gene: TRBJ2-5; CDR3aa: CASSPLAGATGGETQYF
v_gene: TRBV4-1; j_gene: TRBJ1-4; CDR3aa: CASSQVGALNEKLFF
v_gene: TRBV7-2; j_gene: TRBJ1-5; CDR3aa: CASSFAASGYNQPQHF